This entry features one T cell receptor (beta chain) sequence. The antigen is not known. These data originate in a study of cytomegalovirus exposure and HLA in healthy donors. Study findings and constraints: Cytomegalovirus status, reportedly, was diagnosed with high specificity and sensitivity by the classifier. Specificity for CMV antigens was confirmed in vitro for three of the CMV-associated chains. Cytomegalovirus-associated TCR beta chains were listed, numbering roughly 150. First-cohort TCR clusters were later found to tend to co-occur in the 90 to 150 validation repertoires.

Per the germline V gene, CDR1 is MNHEY and CDR2 is SVGAGI. The germline V and J ends were trimmed by 7 bases and 2 bases, with 15 bases remaining between them. This CDR3 comprises 15 residues. Clones were sequenced by immunoSEQ multiplex PCR, and TCRdb holds only the in-frame ones, with some missing. The table records about 120,000 clones, more than 70% of them present only once. The sample consisted of PBMCs. This rearrangement joins TRBV6-5 to TRBJ1-5; D perhaps matches TRBD1 (5 bases). The receptor comes from a man younger than 35 in good health and CMV-seronegative. This chain's CDR3 is CASKTAFEGNQPQHF. The CDR3 DNA reads as TGTGCCAGCAAGACAGCCTTCGAGGGCAATCAGCCCCAGCATTTT.